These 24 T cell receptor beta chains were sequenced from one sample in a study of T cell changes during pregnancy in multiple sclerosis. Profiling relied on immunoSEQ multiplex PCR, and the TCRdb table lists in-frame clones only, not all of them. The profile shows more than 55,000 clones, 70% to 90% of them singletons. Sequencing was performed on peripheral blood, taken after pregnancy. The receptors shown here come from a female donor with multiple sclerosis, enrolled in a pregnancy study.

The chain employs TRBV27 and TRBJ1-1; unclear D gene. CDR3 size: 15 residues. Germline CDR1 is MNHEY and CDR2 is SMNVEV (reference sequence). Trimming removed 0 bases from V and 6 bases from J, with 14 bases in between. The CDR3 protein is CASSLSGRSKPEAFF. CDR3 nucleotides: TGTGCCAGCAGTTTATCTGGCAGGTCAAAGCCTGAAGCTTTCTTT.

This clone was recorded a few times. J is TRBJ2-7 and V is TRBV7-3, with 7 bases aligning to TRBD2. Germline trimming cut 5 bases from V and 3 bases from J; bases unmatched to any gene: 7. This CDR3 comprises 14 residues. Germline CDR1 and CDR2: SGHTA and FQGTGA. This CDR3 is CASSPSGAYYEQYF. Written as DNA, the CDR3 is TGTGCCAGCAGCCCGAGCGGGGCCTACTACGAGCAGTACTTC.

This chain joins TRBV7-8 and TRBJ1-6; TRBD1 might be the D (5 bases). V gave up 6 bases and J gave up 0 bases, with 18 bases separating them. From germline, CDR1 is SGHVS and CDR2 FQNEAQ. CDR3 size: 18 residues. The CDR3 sequence: CASRHDTGGSSYNSPLHF. As DNA, the CDR3 is TGTGCCAGCAGACACGACACGGGGGGGAGCTCCTATAATTCACCCCTCCACTTT.

The V gene is TRBV5-1, the J gene TRBJ2-3, with a possible D match to TRBD2 (6 bases). Germline values: CDR1 SGHRS, CDR2 YFSETQ. The CDR3 has 15 amino acids. Trimming pared 5 bases from V and 0 bases from J, leaving 13 bases between. This chain's CDR3 is CASSKGAGSTDTQYF. As DNA, the CDR3 is TGCGCCAGCAGTAAAGGAGCGGGTAGCACAGATACGCAGTATTTT.

The chain has TRBV11-2 and TRBJ2-7; D ambiguous. Germline V gives CDR1 SGHAT, CDR2 FQNNGV. Trimming cost V 1 base and J 2 bases, with 9 bases left between them. This CDR3 is 14 amino acids long. The CDR3 nucleotides read TGTGCCAGCAGCTTAGGCGGATATACCTACGAGCAGTACTTC. It translates to CASSLGGYTYEQYF.

V gene TRBV5-4 combines with J gene TRBJ2-7; tentatively, D is TRBD2 (6 bases). CDR3 length: 15 amino acids. Germline CDR1 SGHNT, CDR2 YYREEE (reference sequence). Between the trimmed V and J ends, which lost 0 bases and 3 bases, there was a span of 13 bases. CDR3 sequence reads: CASSLGGGVDYEQYF. In DNA, the CDR3 is TGTGCCAGCAGCTTGGGGGGAGGTGTGGACTACGAGCAGTACTTC.

Concerning this clone itself: Within the sample, other DNA sequences also encode this same CDR3. The chain has TRBV2 and TRBJ1-6, with TRBD1 as a possible D gene (5 bases). Trimming cost V 6 bases and J 8 bases, with 17 bases left between them. The germline gives CDR1 SNHLY, CDR2 FYNNEI. The length of the CDR3 is 15 residues. CDR3 in amino acids: CASRLDRGVYSPLHF. The CDR3 DNA follows: TGTGCCAGCAGGTTAGACAGAGGAGTTTATTCACCCCTCCACTTT.

The rearrangement links TRBV4-1 to TRBJ1-1; 7 bases map to TRBD1. Trimming took 4 bases from V and 5 from J; bases not matched to a gene: 7. CDR3 size: 14 residues. Germline CDR1 MGHRA, CDR2 YSYEKL. The CDR3 sequence: CASSLLGGGTEAFF. The CDR3 DNA follows: TGCGCCAGCAGCCTACTAGGGGGCGGAACTGAAGCTTTCTTT.

V usage is TRBV7-2 and J usage is TRBJ1-1, with D uncertain. In germline, CDR1 is SGHTA, CDR2 FQGNSA. Trimming removed 5 bases from V and 5 bases from J, with 15 bases in between. CDR3 length: 14 residues. CDR3 DNA sequence: TGTGCCAGCAGCCGGTTGGTTTCGGTGACTGAAGCTTTCTTT. It specifies CASSRLVSVTEAFF. The whole variable domain, remainder taken from reference TRBV7-2 and TRBJ1-1, is GAGVSQSPSNKVTEKGKDVELRCDPISGHTALYWYRQSLGQGLEFLIYFQGNSAPDKSGLPSDRFSAERTGGSVSTLTIQRTQQEDSAVYLCASSRLVSVTEAFFGQGTRLTVV.

The J gene is TRBJ1-2, the V gene TRBV9; D remains ambiguous. Deletions cut 3 bases from V and 0 bases from J, with 12 bases between. The germline CDR1 and CDR2 sequences are SGDLS and YYNGEE. This CDR3 region has 15 residues. CDR3 nucleotides: TGTGCCAGCAGCGCCTTCAGAGGAACTAACTATGGCTACACCTTC. Amino acids: CASSAFRGTNYGYTF.

The chain's CDR3 is CASSFLEGDYGYTF. DNA for the CDR3: TGTGCCAGCAGCTTCTTAGAGGGGGATTATGGCTACACCTTC. The chain carries TRBV5-6 and TRBJ1-2; TRBD1 is a possible D gene (6 bases). V lost 2 bases and J 5 bases, leaving 13 bases between the germline ends. CDR1 SGHDT and CDR2 YYEEEE come from the germline V gene. The CDR3 extends over 14 amino acids.

This clone was seen a single time. The genes are TRBV9 and TRBJ1-3, with D possibly matching TRBD1 (5 bases). CDR1 SGDLS and CDR2 YYNGEE come from the germline V gene. The CDR3 covers 14 residues. V lost 3 bases to trimming and J lost 2 bases, with 9 bases between them. The CDR3 DNA sequence: TGTGCCAGCAGCGCCGGGGGGGCTGGAAACACCATATATTTT. The encoded protein is CASSAGGAGNTIYF.

In its sample, this clone was seen once. The chain is built from TRBV4-2 and TRBJ2-2, with D maybe TRBD2 (6 bases). The germline gives CDR1 LGHNA, CDR2 YNFKEQ. The V gene lost 1 base and the J gene lost 5 bases, with 11 bases spanning the gap. The CDR3 is made up of 15 amino acids. CDR3 coding DNA: TGTGCCAGCAGCCAAGGGCGGCGGGGAACCGGGGAGCTGTTTTTT. Amino acid sequence: CASSQGRRGTGELFF.

The chain joins TRBV15 to TRBJ1-5, with D tentatively TRBD1 (6 bases). Germline V gives CDR1 LNHNV, CDR2 YYDKDF (reference sequence). Trimming pared 1 base from V and 4 bases from J, leaving 14 bases between. This CDR3 contains 16 residues. CDR3 nucleotides: TGTGCCACCAGCAGAGGGACAGCCTTTGGGAATCAGCCCCAGCATTTT. As protein: CATSRGTAFGNQPQHF.

The chain joins TRBV5-4 to TRBJ1-6; maybe TRBD1 (5 bases). The CDR3 spans 13 residues. Trimming shortened V by 5 bases and J by 10 bases, and 13 bases separated the two germline ends. Germline CDR1 SGHNT, CDR2 YYREEE (reference sequence). The CDR3 region has the DNA TGTGCCAGCAGGGTAGGGGTAGGATCACCCCTCCACTTT. Its protein product is CASRVGVGSPLHF.

The chain recombines TRBV15 with TRBJ1-4, with D unresolved. V dropped 1 base and J dropped 7 bases, with 10 bases sitting between them. The CDR3 spans 14 residues. CDR1 and CDR2 (germline): LNHNV, YYDKDF (reference sequence). The CDR3 DNA reads as TGTGCCACCAGCAGAGGGCAGGTTGGTGAAAAACTGTTTTTT. Protein product: CATSRGQVGEKLFF.

This clone was counted between two and nine times. The chain carries TRBV5-1 and TRBJ1-1, with D unclear. This CDR3 spans 16 amino acids. Deletions cut 6 bases from V and 4 bases from J, with 22 bases between. Germline V gene sequence: CDR1 SGHRS, CDR2 YFSETQ. The CDR3 loop is CASMPRPGDQFTEAFF. CDR3 bases: TGCGCCAGCATGCCAAGACCGGGAGATCAATTCACTGAAGCTTTCTTT.

The chain has TRBV25-1 and TRBJ2-1, with TRBD2 identical over 12 bases. The CDR3 extends over 14 amino acids. With 4 bases clipped from V and 9 bases from J, the junction kept 4 bases outside the gene matches. Germline CDR1 reads MGHDK; CDR2 reads SYGVNS. The CDR3 nucleotides are TGTGCCAGCAGTGTTACTAGCGGGGGGAGTGAGCAGTTCTTC. It translates to CASSVTSGGSEQFF. The full variable domain, rest sourced from reference TRBV25-1 and TRBJ2-1, is EADIYQTPRYLVIGTGKKITLECSQTMGHDKMYWYQQDPGMELHLIHYSYGVNSTEKGDLSSESTVSRIRTEHFPLTLESARPSHTSQYLCASSVTSGGSEQFFGPGTRLTVL.

The V gene is TRBV11-3, the J gene TRBJ2-3; 8 bases are shared with TRBD2. Losses at the gene ends were 5 bases for V and 6 bases for J; bases not matched to a gene: 13. The CDR3 totals 16 residues. Looked up from germline, CDR1 is SGHNT and CDR2 is YENEEA. CDR3 region: CASSLRTRPGGDTQYF. DNA for the CDR3: TGTGCCAGCAGCCTCCGGACTAGACCGGGGGGGGATACGCAGTATTTT.

This chain links TRBV21-1 with TRBJ2-3; no DNA check was done on the table's D call, TRBD2. TRBV21-1 is a pseudogene. The CDR3 covers 16 residues. In DNA form, the CDR3 reads TGTGCCAGCAGCATACAATCGGGACTTCACACAGATACGCAGTATTTT. Amino acids: CASSIQSGLHTDTQYF.

The V and J genes are TRBV2 and TRBJ2-3; no reliable D call. The length of the CDR3 is 13 residues. V was clipped by 4 bases and J by 7 bases, with 12 bases between them. Germline CDR1 is SNHLY and CDR2 is FYNNEI. The CDR3 DNA sequence: TGTGCCAGCAGTGCCTACCTGAGAAATACGCAGTATTTT. The encoded protein is CASSAYLRNTQYF.

This chain joins TRBV2 and TRBJ1-4; 8 positions agree with TRBD1. This CDR3 contains 15 residues. Germline V CDR1 and CDR2: SNHLY, FYNNEI. V gave up 4 bases and J gave up 7 bases; unmatched junction bases: 8. The CDR3 bases are TGTGCCAGCAGTGGAGGCAGGGGGCGGGGTGAAAAACTGTTTTTT. This translates into CASSGGRGRGEKLFF.

The V and J genes are TRBV6-5 and TRBJ1-5; 8 positions match TRBD1. Germline loops: CDR1 MNHEY, CDR2 SVGAGI. This CDR3 is 13 amino acids long. Trimming took 6 bases from V and 6 from J; bases not matched to a gene: 4. Here the CDR3 reads CASSWGQAQPQHF. DNA of the CDR3: TGTGCCAGCAGCTGGGGACAGGCTCAGCCCCAGCATTTT.

This chain links TRBV10-3 with TRBJ2-5; 8 bases line up with TRBD1. This CDR3 is built from 13 residues. V was clipped by 6 bases and J by 1 base; unmatched bases: 1. Germline CDR1 reads ENHRY; CDR2 reads SYGVKD. The CDR3 DNA reads as TGTGCCATCAGGGGACAGGCCCAAGAGACCCAGTACTTC. Translation: CAIRGQAQETQYF.